The clone carrying this T cell receptor beta chain was counted once. This sample is part of a study of blood T cell repertoires in COVID-19. The CDR3 loop spans 16 amino acids. Germline V lookup: CDR1 KGHDR, CDR2 SFDVKD. V lost 3 bases, J lost 2 bases, and 15 bases lay in between. Sequencing was performed with immunoSEQ multiplex PCR; in TCRdb, only in-frame clones are kept and a portion is missing. Among approximately 26,000 clones listed, approximately 90% were seen once. The V gene is TRBV24-1, the J gene TRBJ2-5, with TRBD1 as a possible D gene (6 bases). Specimen: peripheral blood. The sequence was collected from a human donor in a cohort sampled during active COVID-19. The CDR3 loop reads CATSDRSGTTQETQYF. As DNA, the CDR3 is TGTGCCACCAGTGATAGATCCGGGACAACACAAGAGACCCAGTACTTC.